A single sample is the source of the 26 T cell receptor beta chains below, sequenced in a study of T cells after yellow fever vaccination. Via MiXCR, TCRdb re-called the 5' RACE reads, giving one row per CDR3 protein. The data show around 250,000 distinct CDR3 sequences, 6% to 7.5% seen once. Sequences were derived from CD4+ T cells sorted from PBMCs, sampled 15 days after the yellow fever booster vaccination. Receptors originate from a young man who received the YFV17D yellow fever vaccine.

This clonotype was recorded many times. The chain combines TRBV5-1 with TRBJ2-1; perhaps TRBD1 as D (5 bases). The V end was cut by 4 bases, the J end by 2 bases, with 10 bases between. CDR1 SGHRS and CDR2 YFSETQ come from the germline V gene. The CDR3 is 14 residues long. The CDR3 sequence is CASSPGFPYNEQFF. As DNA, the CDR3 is TGCGCCAGCAGCCCAGGGTTTCCCTACAATGAGCAGTTCTTC.

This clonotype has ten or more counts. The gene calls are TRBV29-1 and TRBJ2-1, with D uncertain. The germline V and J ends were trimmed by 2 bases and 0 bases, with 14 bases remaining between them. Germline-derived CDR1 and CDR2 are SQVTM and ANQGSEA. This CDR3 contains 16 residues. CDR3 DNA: TGCAGCGTTGAAAAGCTGCGTCGGCGCTCCTACAATGAGCAGTTCTTC. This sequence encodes CSVEKLRRRSYNEQFF.

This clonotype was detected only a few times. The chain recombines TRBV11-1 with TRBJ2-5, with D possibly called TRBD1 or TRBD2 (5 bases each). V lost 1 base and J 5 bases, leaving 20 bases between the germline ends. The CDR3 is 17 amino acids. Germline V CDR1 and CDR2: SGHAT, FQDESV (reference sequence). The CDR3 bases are TGTGCCAGCAGCTTAGGCCCAGGGACCCAAACCTGGGAGACCCAGTACTTC. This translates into CASSLGPGTQTWETQYF.

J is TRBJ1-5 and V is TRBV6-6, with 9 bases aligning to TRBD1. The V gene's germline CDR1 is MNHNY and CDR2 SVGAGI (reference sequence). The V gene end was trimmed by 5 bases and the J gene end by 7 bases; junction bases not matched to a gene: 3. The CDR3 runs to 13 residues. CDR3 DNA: TGTGCCAGCAGTGGGACAGGGCCCCAGCCCCAGCATTTT. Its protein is CASSGTGPQPQHF.

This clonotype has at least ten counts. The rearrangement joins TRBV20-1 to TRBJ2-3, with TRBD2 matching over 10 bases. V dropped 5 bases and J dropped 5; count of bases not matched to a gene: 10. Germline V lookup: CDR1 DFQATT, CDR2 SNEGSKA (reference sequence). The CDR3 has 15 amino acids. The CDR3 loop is CSAPRALAGVDTQYF. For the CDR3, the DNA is TGCAGTGCTCCACGGGCCCTAGCGGGAGTAGATACGCAGTATTTT.

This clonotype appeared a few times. The chain's CDR3 is CASSLHPGGDTQYF. DNA of the CDR3: TGTGCCAGCAGTCTCCACCCAGGGGGAGATACGCAGTATTTT. V and J are TRBV12-3 or TRBV12-4 and TRBJ2-3; 7 positions match TRBD1. Trimming removed 5 bases from V and 5 bases from J; junction bases left unmatched: 7. CDR3 size: 14 residues.

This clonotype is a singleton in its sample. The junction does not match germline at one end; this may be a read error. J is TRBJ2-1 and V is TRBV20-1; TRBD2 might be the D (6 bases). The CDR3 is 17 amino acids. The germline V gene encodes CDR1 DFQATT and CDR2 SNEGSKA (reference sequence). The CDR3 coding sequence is TGCTGTGCCAGACTAGAGGGGACGTTGCAGACATCCAATGAGCAGTTCTTC. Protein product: CCARLEGTLQTSNEQFF.

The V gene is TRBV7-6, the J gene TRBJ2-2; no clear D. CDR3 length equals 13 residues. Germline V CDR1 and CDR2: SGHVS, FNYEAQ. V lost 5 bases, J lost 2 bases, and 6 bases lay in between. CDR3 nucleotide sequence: TGTGCCAGCAGCACAAGTAACACCGGGGAGCTGTTTTTT. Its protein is CASSTSNTGELFF.

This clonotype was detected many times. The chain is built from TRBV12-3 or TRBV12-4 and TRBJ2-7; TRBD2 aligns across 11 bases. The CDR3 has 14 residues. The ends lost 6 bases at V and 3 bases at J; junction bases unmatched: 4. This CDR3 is CASRLTSGNYEQYF. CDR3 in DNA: TGTGCCAGCAGACTGACTAGCGGGAACTACGAGCAGTACTTC.

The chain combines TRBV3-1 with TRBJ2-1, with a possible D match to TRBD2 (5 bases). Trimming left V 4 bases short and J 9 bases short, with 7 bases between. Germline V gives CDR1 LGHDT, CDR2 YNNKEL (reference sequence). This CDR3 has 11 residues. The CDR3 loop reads CASSLALEQFF. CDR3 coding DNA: TGTGCCAGCAGCCTAGCGCTTGAGCAGTTCTTC.

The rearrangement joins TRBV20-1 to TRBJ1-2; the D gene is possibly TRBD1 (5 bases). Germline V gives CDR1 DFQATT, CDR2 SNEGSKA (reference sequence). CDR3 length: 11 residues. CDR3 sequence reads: CRARGEAGYTF. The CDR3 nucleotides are TGCAGGGCCCGGGGGGAGGCTGGCTACACCTTC.

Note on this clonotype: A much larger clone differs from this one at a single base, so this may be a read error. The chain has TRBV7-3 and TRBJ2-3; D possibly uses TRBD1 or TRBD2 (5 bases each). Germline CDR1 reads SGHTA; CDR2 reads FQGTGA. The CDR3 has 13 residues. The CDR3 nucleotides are TGTGCCAGCAGCCCCGGGACCACAGATATGCAGTATTTT. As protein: CASSPGTTDMQYF.

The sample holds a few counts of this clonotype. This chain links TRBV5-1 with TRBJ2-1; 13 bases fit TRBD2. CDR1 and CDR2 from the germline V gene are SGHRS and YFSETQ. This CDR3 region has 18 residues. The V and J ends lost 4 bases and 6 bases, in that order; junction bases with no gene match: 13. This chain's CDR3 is CASSRLKGTSGMFNEQFF. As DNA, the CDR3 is TGCGCCAGCAGCAGGCTGAAAGGGACTAGCGGGATGTTCAATGAGCAGTTCTTC.

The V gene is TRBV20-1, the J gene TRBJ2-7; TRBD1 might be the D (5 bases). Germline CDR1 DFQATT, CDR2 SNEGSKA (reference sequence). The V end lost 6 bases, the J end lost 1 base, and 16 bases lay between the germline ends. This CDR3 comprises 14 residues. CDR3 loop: CSAKGEIRSYEQYF. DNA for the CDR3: TGCAGTGCCAAAGGGGAAATACGATCCTACGAGCAGTACTTC.

The DNA for the CDR3 is TGCAGTGCTAGTGGCTCTGCGGGTCAGCCCCAGCATTTT. Translated: CSASGSAGQPQHF. The chain links TRBV20-1 to TRBJ1-5; D gene uncertain. V was cut by 3 bases and J by 6 bases, with 12 bases left in between. The CDR3 runs 13 residues. From germline, CDR1 is DFQATT and CDR2 SNEGSKA (reference sequence).

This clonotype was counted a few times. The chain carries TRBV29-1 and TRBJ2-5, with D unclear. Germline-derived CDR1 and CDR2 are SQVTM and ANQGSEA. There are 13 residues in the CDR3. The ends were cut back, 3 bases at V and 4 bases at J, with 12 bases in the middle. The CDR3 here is CSVDSVLLETQYF. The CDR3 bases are TGCAGCGTTGACAGCGTGCTACTAGAGACCCAGTACTTC.

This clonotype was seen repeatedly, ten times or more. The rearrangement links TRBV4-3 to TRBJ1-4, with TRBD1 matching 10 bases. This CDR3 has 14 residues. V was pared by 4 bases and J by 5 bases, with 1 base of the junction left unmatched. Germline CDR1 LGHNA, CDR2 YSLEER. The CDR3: CASSRQGANEKLFF. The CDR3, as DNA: TGCGCCAGCAGCCGACAGGGGGCGAATGAAAAACTGTTTTTT.

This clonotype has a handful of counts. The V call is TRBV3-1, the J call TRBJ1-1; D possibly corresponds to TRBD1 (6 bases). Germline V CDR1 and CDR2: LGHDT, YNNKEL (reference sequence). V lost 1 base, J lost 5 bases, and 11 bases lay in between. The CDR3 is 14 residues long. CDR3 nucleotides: TGTGCCAGCAGCCAAGTTGAGGGGGGAACTGAAGCTTTCTTT. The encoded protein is CASSQVEGGTEAFF.

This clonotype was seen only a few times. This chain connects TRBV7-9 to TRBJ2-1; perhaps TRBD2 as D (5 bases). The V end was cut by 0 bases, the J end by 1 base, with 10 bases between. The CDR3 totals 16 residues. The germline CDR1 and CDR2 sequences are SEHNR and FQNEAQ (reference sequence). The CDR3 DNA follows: TGTGCCAGCAGCTTAGCCAGGAGCGGTTCCTACAATGAGCAGTTCTTC. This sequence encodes CASSLARSGSYNEQFF. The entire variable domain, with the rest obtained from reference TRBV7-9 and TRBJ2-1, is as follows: DTGVSQNPRHKITKRGQNVTFRCDPISEHNRLYWYRQTLGQGPEFLTYFQNEAQLEKSRLLSDRFSAERPKGSFSTLEIQRTEQGDSAMYLCASSLARSGSYNEQFFGPGTRLTVL.

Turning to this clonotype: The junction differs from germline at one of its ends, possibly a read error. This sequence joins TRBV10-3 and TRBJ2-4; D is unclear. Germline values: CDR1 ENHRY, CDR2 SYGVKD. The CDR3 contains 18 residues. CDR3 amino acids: CASSTNYHGRLANNIQYF. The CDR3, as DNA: TGTGCCAGCAGTACCAATTACCACGGACGGTTAGCCAACAACATTCAGTACTTC.

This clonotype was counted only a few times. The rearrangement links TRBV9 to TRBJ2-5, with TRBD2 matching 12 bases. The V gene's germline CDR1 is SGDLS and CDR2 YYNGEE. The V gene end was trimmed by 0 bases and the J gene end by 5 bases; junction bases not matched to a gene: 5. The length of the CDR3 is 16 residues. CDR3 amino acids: CASSVELAGGGETQYF. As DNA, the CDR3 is TGTGCCAGCAGCGTAGAACTAGCGGGAGGCGGCGAGACCCAGTACTTC.

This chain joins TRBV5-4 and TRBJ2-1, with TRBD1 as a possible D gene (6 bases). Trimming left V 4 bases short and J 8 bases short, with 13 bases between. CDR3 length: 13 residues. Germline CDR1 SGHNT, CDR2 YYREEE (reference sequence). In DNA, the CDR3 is TGTGCCAGCAGCACACCGACAGGAGATGAGCAGTTCTTC. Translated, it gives CASSTPTGDEQFF.

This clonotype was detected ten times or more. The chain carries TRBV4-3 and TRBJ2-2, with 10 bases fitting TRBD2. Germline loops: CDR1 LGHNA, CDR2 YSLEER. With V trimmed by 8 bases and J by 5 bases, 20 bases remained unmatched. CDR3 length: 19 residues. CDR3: CASSTQQSGRAFSTGELFF. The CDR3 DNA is TGCGCCAGCTCAACCCAACAAAGCGGGAGGGCCTTTTCTACCGGGGAGCTGTTTTTT.

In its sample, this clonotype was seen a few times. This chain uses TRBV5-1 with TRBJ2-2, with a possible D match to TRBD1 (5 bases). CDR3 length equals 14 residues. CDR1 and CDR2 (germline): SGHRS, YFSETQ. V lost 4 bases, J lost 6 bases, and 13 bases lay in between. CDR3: CASSPQGQAGELFF. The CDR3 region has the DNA TGCGCCAGCAGCCCCCAGGGTCAGGCCGGGGAGCTGTTTTTT.

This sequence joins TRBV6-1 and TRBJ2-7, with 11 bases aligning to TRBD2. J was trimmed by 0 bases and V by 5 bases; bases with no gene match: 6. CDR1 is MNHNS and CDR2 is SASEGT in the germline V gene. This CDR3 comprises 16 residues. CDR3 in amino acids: CASSPRGTSGSYEQYF. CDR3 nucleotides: TGTGCCAGCAGTCCACGCGGGACTAGCGGCTCCTACGAGCAGTACTTC.

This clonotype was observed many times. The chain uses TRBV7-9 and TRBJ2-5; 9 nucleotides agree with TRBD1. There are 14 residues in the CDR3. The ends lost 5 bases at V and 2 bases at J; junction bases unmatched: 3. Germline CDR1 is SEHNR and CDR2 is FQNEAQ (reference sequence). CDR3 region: CASSAGTGQETQYF. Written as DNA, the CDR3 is TGTGCCAGCAGCGCAGGGACAGGGCAAGAGACCCAGTACTTC.